Below, one T cell receptor (beta chain) is given with its context. The source of the sample is a study of blood T cell repertoires in COVID-19. This CDR3 has 20 amino acids. Germline V lookup: CDR1 SNHLY, CDR2 FYNNEI. V shed 4 bases and J 4 bases; nucleotides not matched to a gene: 19. This study enrolled people aged about 18 to 100 from roughly 22 US geographic areas. What the recovered Cohort 3 donors had was two negative PCRs, clearance, or symptom resolution. Per the original data handling: Estimation of nucleated cell counts was performed using reference gene primer amplification. TCRdb's copy holds only in-frame clones and misses some; the assay was immunoSEQ multiplex PCR. The DNA gave D and trimming, while V, J and clone size come from that table. The table has about 250,000 clones, about nine tenths seen once.

The clonotype originates from a man aged 40-49 years who had recovered from COVID-19. Sequencing was performed on PBMCs or T cells enriched from blood (not recorded which). V is TRBV2 and J is TRBJ2-6, with 7 nucleotides matching TRBD1. This CDR3 is CASSVGNPWAGGPGANVLTF. The CDR3 nucleotides read TGTGCCAGCAGTGTAGGGAATCCCTGGGCAGGGGGACCGGGGGCCAACGTCCTGACTTTC.